Here is one T cell receptor beta chain with its context. Its antigen is currently unknown. Healthy donors had no documented immune events, such as infections, while sampled. Clones were read by immunoSEQ multiplex PCR, and TCRdb kept only the in-frame ones, dropping some. The sample lists 75,000 to 95,000 clones, 89% seen once, with around 2.8% in the top ten. This sample was taken from a study of identifying expanded T cells in peripheral blood. Study findings and constraints: Across healthy donors, higher total template counts meant significantly greater approximately 2-week count variance. Technical replicates showed about 1.1 changed clones; two weeks 15 to 20; four weeks 19.

Looked up from germline, CDR1 is MNHNY and CDR2 is SVGAGI (reference sequence). The germline V and J ends were trimmed by 2 bases and 0 bases, with 8 bases remaining between them. The CDR3 sequence is 14 residues long. The sample taken for sequencing was blood. J is TRBJ2-7 and V is TRBV6-6; D remains unclear. This receptor was obtained from a person between 18 and 75 years old in good health. The CDR3 protein is CASSYPGPSYEQYF. In nucleotides, the CDR3 is TGTGCCAGCAGTTACCCGGGTCCCTCCTACGAGCAGTACTTC.